Following are 25 T cell receptor beta chains from one sample sequenced in a study of CXCR3-negative and CXCR3-positive naive CD8 T cells. Through 5' RACE with UMI labels, the TRB cDNA libraries were prepared. TCRdb reprocessed the 5' RACE reads, with one entry per CDR3 protein and no DNA. Seen in this sample are approximately 90,000 distinct CDR3 sequences; the ten most common clones hold around 0.58%. No antigen has been identified for these receptors. Overall study findings and caveats: Higher TRB CDR3 hydrophobicity marked CXCR3-positive naive cells relative to CXCR3-negative naive cells.

Sequencing was done on a sample of naive CXCR3+ CD8+ T cells from blood. Specified subset: CD45RO-CCR7+CD27+CD95- naive CD8+ T cells expressing CXCR3 (TNR3+). The receptors come from a human donor in good health. Some clones in this sample may be carry-over from other donors' samples.

The rearrangement joins TRBV19 to TRBJ2-1. The CDR3 is 15 residues long. Per germline, CDR1 LNHDA and CDR2 SQIVND (reference sequence). CDR3 loop: CASTLAGNSGNEQFF. The complete variable domain, with remaining parts taken from reference TRBV19 and TRBJ2-1, reads DGGITQSPKYLFRKEGQNVTLSCEQNLNHDAMYWYRQDPGQGLRLIYYSQIVNDFQKGDIAEGYSVSREKKESFPLTVTSAQKNPTAFYLCASTLAGNSGNEQFFGPGTRLTVL.

The genes are TRBV6-2 or TRBV6-3 and TRBJ2-2; the D call of TRBD2 rests on TCRdb alone, since no DNA is present to check it. The CDR3 sequence is 13 residues long. Germline CDR1 reads MNHEY; CDR2 reads SVGEGT. The CDR3 spells CASTYGLTGELFF.

The rearrangement uses TRBV28 and TRBJ1-6. CDR3 length: 15 amino acids. In germline, CDR1 is MDHEN, CDR2 SYDVKM. This CDR3 reads CASSLVHRDNSPLHF.

This rearrangement joins TRBV21-1 to TRBJ2-4. TRBV21-1 is a pseudogene. The CDR3 consists of 14 residues. CDR3 sequence reads: CASSKGQVINIQYF.

The genes are TRBV5-1 and TRBJ1-2; with no DNA, the TCRdb D assignment of TRBD1 cannot be verified. This CDR3 comprises 15 residues. Germline V gives CDR1 SGHRS, CDR2 YFSETQ. CDR3 residues: CASSLSEWTGAGYTF.

The genes are TRBV12-3 or TRBV12-4 and TRBJ2-1; absent DNA, TCRdb's TRBD2 call cannot be checked. This CDR3 spans 14 amino acids. CDR3 protein: CAILPSGNSNEQFF.

The chain employs TRBV7-9 and TRBJ2-1; checking the TCRdb D call of TRBD1 is not possible without DNA. The CDR3 is 15 amino acids. Germline CDR1 reads SEHNR; CDR2 reads FQNEAQ (reference sequence). The CDR3 sequence: CASSHRDATYNEQFF.

The chain joins TRBV29-1 to TRBJ1-1. The CDR3 has 11 residues. Germline V gives CDR1 SQVTM, CDR2 ANQGSEA. The CDR3 is CSVDKNTEAFF.

J is TRBJ1-3 and V is TRBV29-1; TCRdb calls TRBD1, which cannot be checked without DNA. This CDR3 comprises 15 residues. CDR1 and CDR2 from the germline V gene are SQVTM and ANQGSEA. The CDR3 reads CSVVGGDRAGNTIYF.

This chain connects TRBV2 to TRBJ2-4; TCRdb's assignment of TRBD1 cannot be checked, as there is no DNA. Germline V gene lookup returns CDR1 SNHLY and CDR2 FYNNEI. The CDR3 has 12 amino acids. The CDR3 sequence: CASSDPGTVGYF.

The chain joins TRBV29-1 to TRBJ2-7; TCRdb picks TRBD1, but there is no DNA to check that call. The CDR3 sequence is 13 residues long. The V gene's germline CDR1 is SQVTM and CDR2 ANQGSEA. This CDR3 is CSVVDREPYEQYF.

The chain combines TRBV9 with TRBJ1-1. CDR1 is SGDLS, CDR2 YYNGEE, per germline. This CDR3 contains 12 residues. The CDR3 sequence is CASSRLNTEAFF.

The chain joins TRBV29-1 to TRBJ1-2. CDR1 is SQVTM, CDR2 ANQGSEA, per germline. The CDR3 is 11 amino acids. Here the CDR3 reads CSVLQADGYTF.

This rearrangement joins TRBV18 to TRBJ1-2; the TCRdb D gene call, TRBD1, has no DNA to confirm it. The CDR3 has 12 residues. Germline CDR1 is KGHSH and CDR2 is LQKENI. The CDR3 sequence: CASSPGQDGYTF.

The chain combines TRBV6-2 or TRBV6-3 with TRBJ2-3. CDR1 and CDR2 (germline): MNHEY, SVGEGT. The CDR3 sequence is 15 residues long. CDR3 in amino acids: CASSPIQTSTDTQYF.

V usage is TRBV12-3 or TRBV12-4 and J usage is TRBJ2-3; absent DNA, TCRdb's TRBD2 call cannot be checked. This CDR3 region has 14 residues. CDR3: CASSLEIGLATQYF.

This chain links TRBV6-6 with TRBJ2-3; TCRdb picks TRBD1, but there is no DNA to check that call. The CDR3 spans 14 residues. Per germline, CDR1 MNHNY and CDR2 SVGAGI (reference sequence). This chain's CDR3 is CTSSPDRGPDTQYF.

The chain joins TRBV30 to TRBJ1-6; with no DNA, the TCRdb D assignment of TRBD1 cannot be verified. Germline-derived CDR1 and CDR2 are GTSNPN and SVGIG (reference sequence). The length of the CDR3 is 14 residues. The CDR3 loop reads CAWDPGIHNSPLHF.

The J gene is TRBJ2-7, the V gene TRBV27. The CDR3 totals 15 residues. Germline-derived CDR1 and CDR2 are MNHEY and SMNVEV (reference sequence). This CDR3 reads CASRIYDGLSYEQYF.

The rearrangement links TRBV7-6 to TRBJ1-1. The CDR3 is 15 amino acids. CDR1 is SGHVS, CDR2 FNYEAQ, per germline. The CDR3 region is CASSEELHPRTKAFF.

CDR3: CASSSRTGVLIREETQYF. This rearrangement joins TRBV28 to TRBJ2-5; the D call from TCRdb, TRBD1, cannot be confirmed without DNA. Germline-derived CDR1 and CDR2 are MDHEN and SYDVKM. The length of the CDR3 is 18 residues.

The chain recombines TRBV12-3 or TRBV12-4 with TRBJ2-1; no DNA is available, so the TRBD1 call from TCRdb remains unchecked. This CDR3 contains 16 residues. This chain's CDR3 is CASSLETDNSYNEQFF.

The J gene is TRBJ1-5, the V gene TRBV12-3 or TRBV12-4. This CDR3 is built from 11 residues. The CDR3 protein is CASTNAVDSHF.

The chain couples TRBV10-3 to TRBJ1-5; no DNA is available, so the TRBD1 call from TCRdb remains unchecked. There are 17 residues in the CDR3. Germline-derived CDR1 and CDR2 are ENHRY and SYGVKD. This CDR3 reads CAISESFSTGGGQPQHF.

The rearrangement uses TRBV7-9 and TRBJ2-5; TCRdb's assignment of TRBD2 cannot be checked, as there is no DNA. CDR1 and CDR2 from the germline V gene are SEHNR and FQNEAQ (reference sequence). This CDR3 has 17 residues. CDR3 protein: CASSSSTQLALVETQYF.